The rows below give T cell receptor beta chains drawn from one sample of a study of regulatory T cells in long-lasting Graves disease. TCRdb reprocessed the multiplex PCR reads via MiXCR and lists one record per CDR3 protein. This sample yields some 370,000 distinct CDR3 sequences, of which less than 30% are seen a single time; 28% belongs to the top ten. The input for sequencing was peripheral blood mononuclear cells (PBMCs), taken when the disease was refractory, from a patient treated with antithyroid drugs. These receptors were taken from a woman aged 35 to 49 with Graves disease. Each CDR3 is given with its conserved first and last residue. A D gene is named only where the DNA matches it firmly. The size field is filled for only some rows; it gives once, few, many or a size class.

NA	TRBV20-1	TRBD1	TRBJ2-7	CSARPPSGGSLYEQYF	TGCAGTGCTAGACCGCCCTCAGGGGGATCTCTTTATGAGCAGTACTTC
NA	TRBV19	NA	TRBJ2-1	CASSIFPGVANEQFF	TGTGCCAGTAGTATTTTCCCGGGAGTCGCAAATGAGCAGTTCTTC
many	TRBV5-1	NA	TRBJ2-7	CASSRKMDPSSYEQYF	TGCGCCAGCAGCCGCAAGATGGACCCGAGCTCCTACGAGCAGTACTTC
NA	TRBV28	TRBD2	TRBJ2-3	CASSTGGPTDTQYF	TGTGCCAGCAGCACGGGAGGGCCCACAGATACGCAGTATTTT
few	TRBV4-1	NA	TRBJ2-7	CASSQGPLGGVHEQYF	TGCGCCAGCAGCCAAGGTCCTCTTGGGGGAGTACACGAGCAGTACTTC
many	TRBV2	NA	TRBJ2-2	CASRQVLRSNTGELFF	TGTGCCAGCAGACAGGTTTTACGATCGAACACCGGGGAGCTGTTTTTT
many	TRBV6-2/TRBV6-3	NA	TRBJ2-7	CASSRGTLRPTTYEQYF	TGTGCCAGCAGTCGGGGGACACTAAGACCTACAACCTACGAGCAGTACTTC
NA	TRBV19	NA	TRBJ1-5	CASSIWRDQPQHF	TGTGCCAGTAGTATATGGAGGGATCAGCCCCAGCATTTT
few	TRBV29-1	TRBD2	TRBJ2-2	CSVLSGSDTGELFF	TGCAGCGTTCTCAGCGGGAGCGACACCGGGGAGCTGTTTTTT
many	TRBV10-2	TRBD1	TRBJ2-7	CASRTGTVLEQYF	TGCGCCAGCAGGACCGGGACAGTCCTAGAGCAGTACTTC
many	TRBV6-1	NA	TRBJ2-7	CASRRTVSGYEQYF	TGTGCCAGCAGAAGGACTGTCTCCGGCTACGAGCAGTACTTC
NA	TRBV29-1	NA	TRBJ2-7	CSVWTTSSYEQYF	TGCAGCGTTTGGACTACCAGCTCCTACGAGCAGTACTTC
many	TRBV28	NA	TRBJ2-7	CASRKTGYEQYF	TGTGCCAGCAGAAAGACAGGCTACGAGCAGTACTTC
once	TRBV7-9	TRBD1	TRBJ2-7	CASVRPGQGNEQYF	TGTGCCAGCGTCAGACCGGGACAGGGAAACGAGCAGTACTTC
many	TRBV2	TRBD1	TRBJ2-7	CASCSIGTEWRYEQYF	TGTGCCAGCTGTTCGATAGGGACAGAGTGGAGGTACGAGCAGTACTTC
many	TRBV5-1	NA	TRBJ1-2	CASSLPWTPGIDYGYTF	TGCGCCAGCAGCTTGCCTTGGACGCCGGGCATCGACTATGGCTACACCTTC
few	TRBV19	NA	TRBJ1-5	CASSIYRDSNQPQHF	TGTGCCAGTAGTATATACAGGGATAGCAATCAGCCCCAGCATTTT
many	TRBV11-2	TRBD1	TRBJ2-7	CASSQDRGVVSYEQYF	TGTGCCAGCAGCCAGGACAGGGGGGTTGTCTCCTACGAGCAGTACTTC
many	TRBV28	NA	TRBJ1-4	CASSEGGATNEKLFF	TGTGCCAGCAGTGAGGGGGGTGCAACTAATGAAAAACTGTTTTTT
few	TRBV20-1	NA	TRBJ1-6	CSAGPTSPLHF	TGCAGTGCCGGCCCCACTTCACCCCTCCACTTT
NA	TRBV28	TRBD2	TRBJ2-7	CASATSGRSVWYEQYF	TGTGCCAGCGCCACTAGCGGGAGATCTGTGTGGTACGAGCAGTACTTC
few	TRBV5-5	NA	TRBJ1-2	CASSATGTVYAYGYTF	TGTGCCAGCAGCGCGACCGGGACGGTGTATGCGTATGGCTACACCTTC
many	TRBV15	TRBD1	TRBJ2-7	CATSRGGTGGWYEQYF	TGTGCCACCAGCAGAGGAGGGACAGGGGGATGGTACGAGCAGTACTTC
many	TRBV29-1	TRBD1	TRBJ1-5	CSAGQGRNQPQHF	TGCAGCGCTGGACAGGGAAGGAATCAGCCCCAGCATTTT
many	TRBV29-1	NA	TRBJ2-7	CSVFRGDLYEQYF	TGCAGCGTTTTCAGGGGCGATCTCTACGAGCAGTACTTC
many	TRBV28	TRBD2	TRBJ2-7	CASRPPLAGDEQYF	TGTGCCAGCAGGCCTCCACTAGCGGGGGACGAGCAGTACTTC
many	TRBV28	NA	TRBJ1-5	CASSFLYSTGYSQPQHF	TGTGCCAGCAGTTTCTTATATAGTACAGGTTACAGCCAGCCCCAGCATTTT
few	TRBV3-1	NA	TRBJ2-2	CASSQARLPTGELFF	TGTGCCAGCAGCCAAGCAAGACTTCCCACCGGGGAGCTGTTTTTT
NA	TRBV11-2	NA	TRBJ1-4	CASSLMSQGFEKLFF	TGTGCCAGCAGCTTAATGAGTCAGGGTTTTGAAAAACTGTTTTTT
NA	TRBV20-1	TRBD2	TRBJ2-5	CSAGPGGEETQYF	TGCAGTGCTGGTCCGGGAGGAGAAGAGACCCAGTACTTC
NA	TRBV7-8	TRBD1	TRBJ1-1	CASSLVAGGMNTEAFF	TGTGCCAGCAGCTTAGTTGCAGGGGGTATGAACACTGAAGCTTTCTTT
NA	TRBV2	NA	TRBJ1-2	CASRKRSGTNYGYTF	TGTGCCAGTAGAAAGAGGTCAGGAACTAACTATGGCTACACCTTC
many	TRBV20-1	NA	TRBJ1-2	CSASRDSYGYTF	TGCAGTGCTAGCCGAGACAGCTATGGCTACACCTTC
many	TRBV28	NA	TRBJ2-4	CASSWRWPKNIQYF	TGTGCCAGCAGTTGGCGTTGGCCCAAAAACATTCAGTACTTC
many	TRBV2	TRBD1	TRBJ1-6	CADGDRANSPLHF	TGTGCCGATGGCGACAGGGCTAATTCACCCCTCCACTTT
few	TRBV20-1	TRBD2	TRBJ2-2	CSTGREHTGELFF	TGCAGTACCGGGAGGGAACACACCGGGGAGCTGTTTTTT
NA	TRBV20-1	NA	TRBJ2-7	CSARVFYEQYF	TGCAGTGCTAGGGTTTTTTACGAGCAGTACTTC
NA	TRBV15	NA	TRBJ1-4	CATSREAPGEKLFF	TGTGCCACCAGCAGAGAAGCACCGGGAGAAAAACTGTTTTTT
NA	TRBV19	TRBD2	TRBJ2-7	CASSILAGHSYEQYF	TGTGCCAGTAGTATTCTAGCGGGACATTCGTACGAGCAGTACTTC
few	TRBV7-9	NA	TRBJ1-4	CASARGGDEKLFF	TGTGCCAGCGCCAGAGGAGGGGATGAAAAACTGTTTTTT
many	TRBV28	NA	TRBJ1-3	CASSSPGAGNTIYF	TGTGCCAGCAGTTCACCGGGAGCTGGAAACACCATATATTTT
NA	TRBV3-1	TRBD2	TRBJ2-2	CAVGLAVTGELFF	TGTGCCGTAGGACTAGCCGTGACCGGGGAGCTGTTTTTT
many	TRBV2	TRBD1	TRBJ2-7	CASSPGQGVEQYF	TGTGCCAGCAGCCCCGGACAGGGCGTGGAGCAGTACTTC
many	TRBV11-2	NA	TRBJ2-4	CASSSRIAKNIQYF	TGTGCCAGCAGCTCACGGATAGCCAAAAACATTCAGTACTTC
once	TRBV20-1	TRBD2	TRBJ2-7	CSASRTSGTSYEQYF	TGCAGTGCTAGTCGGACTAGCGGTACCTCCTACGAGCAGTACTTC
NA	TRBV5-1	TRBD1	TRBJ2-7	CASSLDRATYEQYF	TGCGCCAGCAGCTTAGACAGGGCCACCTACGAGCAGTACTTC
many	TRBV9	TRBD2	TRBJ2-5	CASSVGGAGDRETQYF	TGTGCCAGCAGCGTAGGGGGAGCGGGAGACCGAGAGACCCAGTACTTC
many	TRBV7-9	TRBD1	TRBJ1-2	CASSPGTGGYGYTF	TGTGCCAGCAGTCCCGGGACAGGGGGCTATGGCTACACCTTC
few	TRBV7-6	TRBD2	TRBJ2-7	CATQMASGMGEQYF	TGTGCCACGCAAATGGCTAGCGGGATGGGAGAGCAGTACTTC
NA	TRBV6-2/TRBV6-3	NA	TRBJ1-1	CASSTTGLRNTEAFF	TGTGCCAGCAGTACTACAGGCTTAAGGAACACTGAAGCTTTCTTT
many	TRBV28	TRBD2	TRBJ2-7	CASSLISGKSSYEQYF	TGTGCCAGCAGTTTGATCAGCGGGAAGAGCTCCTACGAGCAGTACTTC
many	TRBV28	NA	TRBJ2-7	CASSSLRTPHEQYF	TGTGCCAGCAGTTCCTTAAGGACCCCTCACGAGCAGTACTTC
few	TRBV6-1	TRBD2	TRBJ2-2	CASTSGLAGTGELFF	TGTGCCAGCACCTCGGGACTAGCGGGGACCGGGGAGCTGTTTTTT
NA	TRBV20-1	TRBD1	TRBJ2-7	CSASHPRGRTDEQYF	TGCAGTGCTAGCCACCCCAGGGGGCGCACCGACGAGCAGTACTTC
NA	TRBV2	TRBD1	TRBJ2-7	CASRTPGQGSYEQYF	TGCGCCAGCAGGACTCCGGGACAGGGGTCCTACGAGCAGTACTTC
once	TRBV7-2	NA	TRBJ2-4	CASSSARGAADIQYF	TGTGCCAGCAGCTCTGCCCGGGGGGCTGCGGACATTCAGTACTTC
many	TRBV19	NA	TRBJ1-2	CASSVFGDGGYGYTF	TGTGCCAGTTCGGTCTTTGGGGATGGGGGCTATGGCTACACCTTC
few	TRBV20-1	NA	TRBJ1-1	CSARSLLNTEAFF	TGCAGTGCTAGGTCTCTTCTGAACACTGAAGCTTTCTTT
few	TRBV24-1	TRBD1	TRBJ2-5	CATSPTGTQETQYF	TGTGCCACCAGTCCGACAGGGACACAAGAGACCCAGTACTTC